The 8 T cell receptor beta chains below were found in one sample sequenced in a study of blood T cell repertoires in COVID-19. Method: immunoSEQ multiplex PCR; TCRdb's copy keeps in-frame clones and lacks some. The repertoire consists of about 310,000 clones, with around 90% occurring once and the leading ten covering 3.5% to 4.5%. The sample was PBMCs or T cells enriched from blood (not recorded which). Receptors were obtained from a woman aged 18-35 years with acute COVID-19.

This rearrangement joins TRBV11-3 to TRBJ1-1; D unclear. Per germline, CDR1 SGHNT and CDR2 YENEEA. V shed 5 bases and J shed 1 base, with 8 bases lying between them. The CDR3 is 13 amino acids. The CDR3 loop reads CASSPRQNTEAFF. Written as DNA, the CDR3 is TGTGCCAGCAGCCCCCGACAGAACACTGAAGCTTTCTTT.

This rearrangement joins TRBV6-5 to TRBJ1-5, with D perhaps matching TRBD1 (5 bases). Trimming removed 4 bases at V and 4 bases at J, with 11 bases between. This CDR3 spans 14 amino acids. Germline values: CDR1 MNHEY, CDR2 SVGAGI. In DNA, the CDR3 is TGTGCCAGCAGTTCAGTCGGACAAAATCAGCCCCAGCATTTT. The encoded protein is CASSSVGQNQPQHF.

The CDR3, as DNA: TGTGCCTGGAGTACCGGTGAAAAACTGTTTTTT. Its protein product is CAWSTGEKLFF. The chain has TRBV30 and TRBJ1-4; D is ambiguous. The CDR3 sequence is 11 residues long. V was clipped by 2 bases and J by 7 bases, with 5 bases between them. Germline V CDR1 and CDR2: GTSNPN, SVGIG (reference sequence).

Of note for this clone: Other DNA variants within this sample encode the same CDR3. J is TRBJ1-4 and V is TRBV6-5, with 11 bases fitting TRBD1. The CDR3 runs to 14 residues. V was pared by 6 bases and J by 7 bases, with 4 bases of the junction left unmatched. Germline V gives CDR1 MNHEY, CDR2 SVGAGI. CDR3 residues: CASSPGQGGEKLFF. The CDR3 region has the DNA TGTGCCAGCAGCCCGGGACAGGGGGGTGAAAAACTGTTTTTT.

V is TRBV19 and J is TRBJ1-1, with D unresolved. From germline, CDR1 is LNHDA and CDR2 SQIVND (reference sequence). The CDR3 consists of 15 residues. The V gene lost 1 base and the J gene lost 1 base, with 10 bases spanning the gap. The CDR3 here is CASSIVGVRNTEAFF. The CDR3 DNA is TGTGCCAGTAGTATAGTCGGGGTTAGGAACACTGAAGCTTTCTTT.

This CDR3 reads CASSLPGQGSREQYF. The DNA for the CDR3 is TGTGCCAGCAGTCTTCCGGGACAGGGGAGTCGGGAGCAGTACTTC. The gene calls are TRBV27 and TRBJ2-7; 10 bases are a match to TRBD1. There are 15 residues in the CDR3. Germline V lookup: CDR1 MNHEY, CDR2 SMNVEV (reference sequence). The V gene end was trimmed by 5 bases and the J gene end by 7 bases; junction bases not matched to a gene: 11.

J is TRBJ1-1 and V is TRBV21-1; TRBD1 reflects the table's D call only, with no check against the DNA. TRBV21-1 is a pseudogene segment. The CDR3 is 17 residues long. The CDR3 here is CASTYVRQGRVGTEAFF. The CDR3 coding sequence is TGTGCCAGCACCTATGTGCGACAGGGAAGGGTGGGCACTGAAGCTTTCTTT.

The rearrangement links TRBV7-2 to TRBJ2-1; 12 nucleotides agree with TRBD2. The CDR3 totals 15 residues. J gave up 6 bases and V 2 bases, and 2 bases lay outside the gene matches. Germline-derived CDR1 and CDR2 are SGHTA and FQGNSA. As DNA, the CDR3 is TGTGCCAGCAGCTTACTAGCGGGAGGGCCCAATGAGCAGTTCTTC. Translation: CASSLLAGGPNEQFF.